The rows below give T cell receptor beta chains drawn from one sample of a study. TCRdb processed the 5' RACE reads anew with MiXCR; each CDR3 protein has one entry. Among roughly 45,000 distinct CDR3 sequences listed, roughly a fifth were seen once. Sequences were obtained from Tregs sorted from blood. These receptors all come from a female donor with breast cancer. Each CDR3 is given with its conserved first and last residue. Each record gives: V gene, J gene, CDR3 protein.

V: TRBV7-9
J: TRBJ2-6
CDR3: CASSLPGVGANVLTF

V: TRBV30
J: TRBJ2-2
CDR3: CAWSLSTGEPFF

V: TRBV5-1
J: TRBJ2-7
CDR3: CASSQKTGPQEVYEQYF

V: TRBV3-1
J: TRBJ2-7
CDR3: CASSQEGRETDEQYF

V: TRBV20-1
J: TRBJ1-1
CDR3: CSAREGGGNTEAFF

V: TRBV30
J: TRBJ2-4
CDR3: CAWSVGQGMKNIQYF

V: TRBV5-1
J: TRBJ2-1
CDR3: CASSLPGQGAARNEQFF

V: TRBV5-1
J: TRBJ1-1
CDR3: CASSSLTGYSTEAFF

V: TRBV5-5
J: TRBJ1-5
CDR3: CASSLNSLLNQPQHF

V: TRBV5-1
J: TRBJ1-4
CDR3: CASSSTLDRGAEKLFF

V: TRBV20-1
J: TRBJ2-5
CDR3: CSAGGLAGGQETQYF

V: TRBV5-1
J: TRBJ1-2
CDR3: CASSLVQGERHGYTF

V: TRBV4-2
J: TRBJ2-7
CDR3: CASSHGLAGESGEQYF

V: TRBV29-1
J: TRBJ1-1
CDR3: CSVDVGRMNTEAFF

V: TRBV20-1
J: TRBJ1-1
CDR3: CSARDPRGSYTEAFF

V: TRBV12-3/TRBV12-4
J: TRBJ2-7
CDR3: CASNLGGVEQYF

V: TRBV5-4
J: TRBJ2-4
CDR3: CASSTSGREEYF

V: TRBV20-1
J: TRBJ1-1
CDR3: CSARDLETGTMNTEAFF

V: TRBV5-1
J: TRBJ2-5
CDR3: CASSFLAGGLEGGPQYF

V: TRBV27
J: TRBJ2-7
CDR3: CASSSGGSYEQYF

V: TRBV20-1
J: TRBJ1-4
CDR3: CSANPDGPEKLFF

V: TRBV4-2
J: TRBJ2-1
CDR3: CASSHELPPGVNEQFF

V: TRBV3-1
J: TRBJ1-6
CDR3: CASSHGGDAYNSPLHF

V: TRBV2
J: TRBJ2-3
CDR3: CASSDSVRTDTQYF

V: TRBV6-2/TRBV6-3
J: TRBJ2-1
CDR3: CASSYPGTKQFF

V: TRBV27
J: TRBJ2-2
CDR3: CASRKWDRAHANTGELFF

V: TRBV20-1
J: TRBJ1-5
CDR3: CSARGRLLNQPQHF

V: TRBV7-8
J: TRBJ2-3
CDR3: CASSLVDSNPTDTQYF

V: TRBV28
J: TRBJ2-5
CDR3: CASSLMAGGPQETQYF

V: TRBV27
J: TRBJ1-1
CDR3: CASSLYVGGEAFF

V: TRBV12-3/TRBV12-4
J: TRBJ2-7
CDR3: CASSFQGVTYEQYF

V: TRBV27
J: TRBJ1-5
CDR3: CASSQKYRDRGLTPSSNQPQHF

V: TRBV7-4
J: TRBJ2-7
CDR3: CASSLNSGISGGYEQYF

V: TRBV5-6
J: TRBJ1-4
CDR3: CASSTGPGQGTNEKRFF

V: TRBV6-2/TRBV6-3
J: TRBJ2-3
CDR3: CASSWTSGSTDTQYF

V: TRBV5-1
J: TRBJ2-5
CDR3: CASSLIVDQETQYF

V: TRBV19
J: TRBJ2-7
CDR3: CASTGRRTGEYEQYF

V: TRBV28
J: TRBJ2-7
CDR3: CASSLPQTGGFYEQYF

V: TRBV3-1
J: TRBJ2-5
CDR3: CASSQDTRGTQYF

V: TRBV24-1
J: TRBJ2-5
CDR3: CATSDSPGQGTQETQYF

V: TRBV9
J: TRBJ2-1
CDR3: CASSVLGRSEQFF

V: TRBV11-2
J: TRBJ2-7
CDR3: CTSSLGTGIYELYF

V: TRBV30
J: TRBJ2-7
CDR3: CAWSVQGSYEQYF

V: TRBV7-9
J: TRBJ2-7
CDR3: CASASLLAGQTYEQYF

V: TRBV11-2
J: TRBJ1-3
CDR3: CASRRTAGNTIYF

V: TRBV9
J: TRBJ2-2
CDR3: CASSEGSENTGELFF

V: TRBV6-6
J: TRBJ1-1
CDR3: CASSETGTGTEAFF